This T cell receptor (beta chain) is drawn from a study of cytomegalovirus exposure and HLA in healthy donors. The overall study: The roughly 120 validation repertoires were reported in a later analysis to have been generated on the same platform as the roughly 670 first-cohort repertoires.

The study's findings and limits: The study labeled roughly 160 TCR beta chains cytomegalovirus-associated. Most sequenced TCRs were rare (though some public TCRs occurred in many donors). In vitro checks showed that three CMV-associated chains really do target CMV antigens.

The CDR3 consists of 14 residues. Trimming shortened V by 7 bases and J by 2 bases, and 14 bases separated the two germline ends. CDR1 and CDR2 (germline): MNHEY, SVGAGI. The data were produced by immunoSEQ multiplex PCR, yet TCRdb's version contains in-frame clones alone and is incomplete. The sample carries roughly 100,000 clones, about 88% recorded once. The table lists this clone with a few counts. Its antigen is unidentified. The rearrangement links TRBV6-5 to TRBJ2-5; a possible D gene is TRBD2 (7 bases). Sequenced sample: PBMCs. The TCR was taken from a woman younger than 30 in good health and CMV-seropositive. CDR3 nucleotide sequence: TGTGCCAGCATCCAAAGGGGGGGACAAGAGACCCAGTACTTC. Its translation is CASIQRGGQETQYF.